This TCR beta chain was documented in a study of blood T cell repertoires in COVID-19. Study at large: Samples representing acute and convalescent COVID-19 were sourced from the United States, Italy and Spain. T cells, B-cell-depleted T cells, or PBMCs provided the cDNA or gDNA that served as material.

A few counts support this clone. Seattle enrolled patients during active infection and tracked them longitudinally. Authors' data handling: Amplification from reference gene primers served as the basis for estimated nucleated cell counts. Profiled with immunoSEQ multiplex PCR; TCRdb holds only in-frame clones, not every one. D and trimming were read from the DNA, whereas the V and J calls and clone size are those reported in that table. The data contain over 150,000 clones, roughly four fifths of them singletons. The CDR3 is 16 amino acids. V dropped 1 base and J dropped 0; count of bases not matched to a gene: 6. Germline CDR1 SGHRS, CDR2 YFSETQ.

The specimen sequenced was peripheral blood. This receptor was obtained from a woman in her 70s with COVID-19, enrolled during active disease. The gene calls are TRBV5-1 and TRBJ1-1, with 7 bases fitting TRBD1. As DNA, the CDR3 is TGCGCCAGCAGCTTGTTTCAGGGGGGAGTGAACACTGAAGCTTTCTTT. This codes for CASSLFQGGVNTEAFF.